This T cell receptor beta chain stems from a study of blood T cell repertoires in COVID-19. TCRdb's copy holds only in-frame clones and misses some; the assay was immunoSEQ multiplex PCR. Seen here are about 220,000 clones, 65% to 90% observed once, and the top ten hold 9.7%. This clone came up a few times. Sequencing was done on a sample of peripheral blood. The clonotype comes from a man aged 45-60 years with active or convalescent COVID-19.

CDR3 amino acids: CASSIRRSSGNTIYF. The CDR3, as DNA: TGTGCCAGTAGTATCAGACGGAGCTCTGGAAACACCATATATTTT. The chain is built from TRBV19 and TRBJ1-3; D gene unclear. CDR1 is LNHDA, CDR2 SQIVND, per germline (reference sequence). V was clipped by 3 bases and J by 0 bases, with 9 bases between them. This CDR3 region has 15 residues.